This note documents a single T cell receptor (beta chain) sequence. This entry belongs to a study of blood T cell repertoires in COVID-19. Study background: COVID-19 samples collected from the United States, Italy and Spain covered acute and convalescent phases. T cells, B-cell-depleted T cells, or PBMCs provided the cDNA or gDNA that served as material.

The CDR3 totals 13 residues. The V gene's germline CDR1 is SGHTA and CDR2 FQGTGA. V was shortened by 5 bases and J by 0 bases, with 7 bases between the two germline ends. Clinical history reported by participants formed the basis on which cohorts were assigned. As handled by the study authors: Amplifying reference gene primers gave estimates of nucleated cell counts. The method was immunoSEQ multiplex PCR; TCRdb's version includes in-frame clones alone and lacks a portion of them. V, J and clone size are taken as reported in that table, and D and trimming were inferred from the DNA itself. The top ten clones hold about 2.3% of a sample with fewer than 350,000 clones, roughly 93% of them seen once.

Sample: PBMCs or T cells enriched from blood (not recorded which). The chain has TRBV7-3 and TRBJ1-2; D gene uncertain. The origin of this receptor is a woman aged 40 to 55 with acute COVID-19. The CDR3 region is CASSPQANYGYTF. The DNA for the CDR3 is TGTGCCAGCAGCCCACAAGCTAACTATGGCTACACCTTC.